This TCR beta chain derives from a study of T cells after posttransplantation cyclophosphamide. The table came from immunoSEQ multiplex PCR; TCRdb's copy has only in-frame clones and leaves some out. The profile shows about 32,000 clones, around nine tenths of them singletons. This CDR3 is built from 16 residues. The V gene's germline CDR1 is MDHEN and CDR2 SYDVKM. V dropped 5 bases and J dropped 12; count of bases not matched to a gene: 15. Notes on this clone: Its antigen is undetermined.

Cells defined as naive were viable CD3+CD4+ or CD3+CD8+ and CCR7+CD45RA+CD45RO-CD95-CD27+CD28+. The related graft donor's blood sample was taken on the day of bone marrow donation. Broader study findings: Recipient CMV seropositivity and CMV reactivation strongly tracked TRB clonality.

The chain recombines TRBV28 with TRBJ2-1; 11 bases agree with TRBD1. Specimen: naive CD4+ T cells sorted from blood. This TCR was sampled from a young man in good health and a related stem cell transplant donor. The CDR3 reads CASSRGPGQGEIGQFF. CDR3 nucleotide sequence: TGTGCCAGCAGTCGAGGGCCGGGACAGGGGGAAATAGGGCAGTTCTTC.